This TCR beta chain was profiled in a study of neurological immune-mediated disorders (dated by TCRdb to the late 2010s). A note on the overall study: Among the roughly 35 multiple sclerosis patients, roughly 31 had relapsing-remitting MS and 3 had secondary progressive MS. Using UMI-based sequencing, the study compared peripheral blood TCR-beta repertoires from patients with HTLV-I-associated myelopathy (HAM/TSP), patients with multiple sclerosis, and healthy controls. Alongside PBMC samples, the set of about 100 TCR-beta libraries contained longitudinal samples, technical triplicates, and paired CD4+ and CD8+ T-cell subsets that had been sorted. Of the approximately 66 subjects in the cohort, around 14 were HAM/TSP patients, around 35 were multiple sclerosis patients, and about 20 were healthy controls.

Including the terminal cysteine and phenylalanine, the CDR3 comprises 15 residues. Here the CDR3 DNA is all that survives: 45 bases in frame from base 1. CDR1 is given as SGHVS and CDR2 as FNYEAQ, both from the germline V gene. The V end loses 0 bases and the J end loses 2 bases, and a stretch of 8 bases separates them. cDNA synthesis used template-switch 5'RACE with a primer carrying a 10-nucleotide random unique molecular identifier tagging each TCR transcript. Over 200 million TCR-beta sequences, covering 15-18 subjects, were produced in each sequencing run. The RNeasy kit was used for extraction of total RNA. The KAPA Real-time Library Amplification kit was used to amplify TCR-beta VDJ regions with primers targeting the TCR constant region and the 5'RACE anchor. Sample indexes and Illumina adaptors were added in a first PCR, and a second PCR then increased library yield. After purification with Ampure beads, the TCR product of roughly 650 bp was size-selected on a 2% E-gel SizeSelection system. Before pooling, libraries had their quality checked on a Bioanalyzer, their concentration measured with Qubit, and their quantity determined with the Kapa Library Quantification kit. Libraries were sequenced paired-end 2 x 150 bp on an Illumina HiSeq 2500. To increase sequence diversity, about 25-31% phiX was spiked into each library pool. The authors' pipeline ran thus. Quality-filtered reads were processed with the UMI-based MiGEC pipeline, and over 75% of raw TCR sequences were removed by the MiGEC pipeline during error correction. VDJ genes were aligned to IMGT germline references, and clonotypes were defined by unique CDR3 amino acid sequence plus V-J genes. Clonal expansion, Shannon diversity, and CDR3 relatedness (CalcPairwiseDistances, ClusterSamples) were evaluated with VDJtools, and phylogenetic trees were built with CLCbio workbench. A clone was classed as expanded if it had 8 or more unique UMIs, a cutoff based on coefficient-of-variation modelling across technical triplicates. TCRdb trimmed public reads at Q25 via fastp, called clones via MiXCR and kept in-frame beta chains. A single entry per CDR3 protein holds the most common genes and DNA from its merged rows. These V and J calls are TCRdb output, not the study's own analysis. In all, the sample holds 60,000 to 85,000 distinct CDR3 sequences, and around 5% of those were seen once. 7.4% of the sample rests with the top ten.

Study-wide conclusions, independent of this receptor: The MS cluster showed no association with clinical or MRI features, and the authors stated that larger cohorts are needed. Repertoires from 18 of 34 MS patients were grouped by phylogenetic analysis into a cluster of related CDR3 sequences, suggesting a possible repertoire-level signature. TCR clonal expansion was highest in HAM/TSP patients and lowest in MS patients, with MS patients falling below even healthy controls. Across subjects, expanded clones never shared an identical CDR3 amino acid sequence, which suggests that the TCR-beta repertoires in every group were private.

This clonotype appeared many times. This receptor's antigen is unknown. The sample holds no much larger clone one base away, and base qualities are not on file. Unsorted PBMC libraries were generated from 2 million PBMCs stored in RNAlater at -80 °C until RNA extraction. Multiple sclerosis patients were enrolled in a US clinical protocol under which disease progression was evaluated by magnetic resonance imaging. Peripheral blood was subjected to Ficoll-Hypaque density gradient centrifugation to isolate PBMCs, which were then cryopreserved in liquid nitrogen. The sample consisted of PBMCs. Here the chain combines TRBV7-6 and TRBJ2-1; the D match is possibly TRBD1 or TRBD2, with 6 bases aligned in each. The clonotype comes from a young man with multiple sclerosis. The DNA sequence is TGTGCCAGCAGCTTAGCGGGGGGCACCTACAATGAGCAGTTCTTC. Translated, it reads CASSLAGGTYNEQFF. Beyond the CDR3, the reference TRBV7-6 and TRBJ2-1 genes provide the residues; the full variable domain reads: GAGVSQSPRYKVTKRGQDVALRCDPISGHVSLYWYRQALGQGPEFLTYFNYEAQQDKSGLPNDRFSAERPEGSISTLTIQRTEQRDSAMYRCASSLAGGTYNEQFFGPGTRLTVL.